This TCR beta chain was identified in a study of sequential checkpoint blockade in melanoma. As for the study in general: Arm A got nivolumab then ipilimumab; arm B the reverse, 1:1. After both sequences, patients received maintenance nivolumab.

Treatment indicated: randomized to nivolumab then ipilimumab (arm A) or the reverse (arm B). None of the patients previously received DNA-damaging chemotherapy. Live CD3+CD8+ CD19− CD56− cells were sorted from PBMCs. Only in-frame clones appear in the TCRdb table, and some are missing; sequencing was by immunoSEQ multiplex PCR. The profile covers around 19,000 clones, with about two thirds appearing a single time and around 22% taken by the ten largest. The CDR3 runs 12 residues. CDR1 is LNHDA and CDR2 is SQIVND in the germline V gene (reference sequence). V was shortened by 10 bases and J by 3 bases, with 9 bases between the two germline ends.

The V and J genes are TRBV19 and TRBJ2-2; D remains ambiguous. The clonotype comes from a human donor with melanoma. This specimen was CD8+ T cells sorted from blood (inferred from file names), taken from a patient given nivolumab and ipilimumab in sequence. The CDR3 spells CATSRDTGELFF. The CDR3 coding sequence is TGTGCCACCAGTCGGGACACCGGGGAGCTGTTTTTT.